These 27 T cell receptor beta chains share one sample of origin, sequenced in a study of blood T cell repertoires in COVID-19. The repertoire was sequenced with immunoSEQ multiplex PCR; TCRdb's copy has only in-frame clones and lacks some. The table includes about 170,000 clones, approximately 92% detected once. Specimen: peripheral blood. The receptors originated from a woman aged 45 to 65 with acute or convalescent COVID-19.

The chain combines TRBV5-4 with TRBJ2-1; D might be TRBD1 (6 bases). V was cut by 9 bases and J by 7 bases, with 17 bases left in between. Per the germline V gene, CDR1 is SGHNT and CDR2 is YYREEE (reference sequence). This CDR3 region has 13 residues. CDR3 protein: CATRTALMNEQFF. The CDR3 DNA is TGTGCCACGAGGACAGCCCTTATGAATGAGCAGTTCTTC. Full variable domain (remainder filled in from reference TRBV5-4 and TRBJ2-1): ETGVTQSPTHLIKTRGQQVTLRCSSQSGHNTVSWYQQALGQGPQFIFQYYREEENGRGNFPPRFSGLQFPNYSSELNVNALELDDSALYLCATRTALMNEQFFGPGTRLTVL.

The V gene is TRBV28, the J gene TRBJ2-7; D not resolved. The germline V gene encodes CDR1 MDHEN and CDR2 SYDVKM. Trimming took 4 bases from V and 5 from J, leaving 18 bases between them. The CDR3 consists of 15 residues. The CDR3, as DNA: TGTGCCAGCAGTTCCCCACGGTCAATCATGGACGAGCAGTACTTC. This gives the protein CASSSPRSIMDEQYF.

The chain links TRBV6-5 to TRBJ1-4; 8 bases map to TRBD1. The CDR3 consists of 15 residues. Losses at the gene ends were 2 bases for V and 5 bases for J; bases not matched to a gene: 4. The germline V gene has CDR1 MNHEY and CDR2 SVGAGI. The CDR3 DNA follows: TGTGCCAGCAGTTACACAGGGGGAGGGAATGAAAAACTGTTTTTT. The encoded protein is CASSYTGGGNEKLFF.

The CDR3 is CASSQDKNTEAFF. The DNA for the CDR3 is TGCGCCAGCAGCCAAGATAAAAACACTGAAGCTTTCTTT. The genes are TRBV4-3 and TRBJ1-1, with no clear D. V lost 0 bases to trimming and J lost 2 bases, with 4 bases between them. The CDR3 runs 13 residues. Germline lookup yields CDR1 LGHNA and CDR2 YSLEER.

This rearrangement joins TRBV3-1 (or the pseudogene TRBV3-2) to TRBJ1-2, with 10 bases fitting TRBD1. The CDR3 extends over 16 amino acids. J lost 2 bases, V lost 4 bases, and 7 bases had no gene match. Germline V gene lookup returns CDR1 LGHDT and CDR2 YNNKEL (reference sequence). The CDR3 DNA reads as TGTGCCAGCAGCCGACAGGGGGCAAATTACAACTATGGCTACACCTTC. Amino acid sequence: CASSRQGANYNYGYTF.

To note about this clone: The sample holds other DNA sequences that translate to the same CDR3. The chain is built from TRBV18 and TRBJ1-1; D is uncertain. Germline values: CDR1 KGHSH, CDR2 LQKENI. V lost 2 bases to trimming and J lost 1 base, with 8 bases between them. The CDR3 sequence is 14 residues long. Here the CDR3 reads CASSPAGKNTEAFF. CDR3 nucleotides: TGTGCCAGCTCACCAGCTGGCAAGAACACTGAAGCTTTCTTT.

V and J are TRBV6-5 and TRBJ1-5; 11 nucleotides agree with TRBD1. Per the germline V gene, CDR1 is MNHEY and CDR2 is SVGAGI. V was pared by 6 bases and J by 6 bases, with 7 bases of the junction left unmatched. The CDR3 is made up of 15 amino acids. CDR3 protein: CASRGQGVARQPQHF. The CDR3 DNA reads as TGTGCCAGCAGGGGACAGGGGGTAGCGCGTCAGCCCCAGCATTTT.

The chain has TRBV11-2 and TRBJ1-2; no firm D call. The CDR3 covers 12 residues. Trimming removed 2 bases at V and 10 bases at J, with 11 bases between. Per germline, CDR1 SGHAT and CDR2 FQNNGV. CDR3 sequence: CASSLIGEDYTF. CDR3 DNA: TGTGCCAGCAGCTTAATAGGCGAGGACTACACCTTC.

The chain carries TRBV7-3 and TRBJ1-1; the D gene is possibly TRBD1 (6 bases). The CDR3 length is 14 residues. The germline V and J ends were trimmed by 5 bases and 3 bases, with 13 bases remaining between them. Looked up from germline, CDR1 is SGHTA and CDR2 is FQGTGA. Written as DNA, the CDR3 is TGTGCCAGCAGCCCACAAGGGGGACACACTGAAGCTTTCTTT. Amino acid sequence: CASSPQGGHTEAFF.

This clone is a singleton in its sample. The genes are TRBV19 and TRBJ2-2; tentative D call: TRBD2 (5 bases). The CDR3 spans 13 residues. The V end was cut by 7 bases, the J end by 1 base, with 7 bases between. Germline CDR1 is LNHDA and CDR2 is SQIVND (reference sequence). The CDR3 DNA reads TGTGCCAGTATCCGGGGGAACACCGGGGAGCTGTTTTTT. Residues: CASIRGNTGELFF. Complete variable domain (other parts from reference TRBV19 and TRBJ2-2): DGGITQSPKYLFRKEGQNVTLSCEQNLNHDAMYWYRQDPGQGLRLIYYSQIVNDFQKGDIAEGYSVSREKKESFPLTVTSAQKNPTAFYLCASIRGNTGELFFGEGSRLTVL.

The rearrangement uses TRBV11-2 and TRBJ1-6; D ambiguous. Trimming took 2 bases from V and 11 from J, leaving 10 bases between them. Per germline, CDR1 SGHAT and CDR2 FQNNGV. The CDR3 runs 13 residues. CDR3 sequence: CASSLQADAPLHF. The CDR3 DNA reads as TGTGCCAGCAGCTTACAGGCCGATGCACCCCTCCACTTT.

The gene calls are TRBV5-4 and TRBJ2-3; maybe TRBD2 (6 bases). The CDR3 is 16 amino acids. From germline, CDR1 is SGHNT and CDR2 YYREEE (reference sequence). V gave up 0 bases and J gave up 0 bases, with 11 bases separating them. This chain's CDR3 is CASSLGQGLSTDTQYF. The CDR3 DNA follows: TGTGCCAGCAGCTTGGGTCAGGGACTCAGCACAGATACGCAGTATTTT. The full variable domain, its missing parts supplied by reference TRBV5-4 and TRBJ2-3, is ETGVTQSPTHLIKTRGQQVTLRCSSQSGHNTVSWYQQALGQGPQFIFQYYREEENGRGNFPPRFSGLQFPNYSSELNVNALELDDSALYLCASSLGQGLSTDTQYFGPGTRLTVL.

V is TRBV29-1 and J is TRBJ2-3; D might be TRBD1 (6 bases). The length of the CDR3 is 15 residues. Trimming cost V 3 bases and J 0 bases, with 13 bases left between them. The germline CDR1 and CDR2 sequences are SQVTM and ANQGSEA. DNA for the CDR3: TGCAGCGTTGACAGGGGCATTTCTAGCACAGATACGCAGTATTTT. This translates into CSVDRGISSTDTQYF.

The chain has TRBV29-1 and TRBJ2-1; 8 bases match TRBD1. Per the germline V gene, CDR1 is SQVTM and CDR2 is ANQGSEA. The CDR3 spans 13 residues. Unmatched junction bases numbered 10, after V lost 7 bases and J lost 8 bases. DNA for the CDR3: TGCAGCGCACTTGAGGACAGGGCGTATGAGCAGTTCTTC. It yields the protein CSALEDRAYEQFF.

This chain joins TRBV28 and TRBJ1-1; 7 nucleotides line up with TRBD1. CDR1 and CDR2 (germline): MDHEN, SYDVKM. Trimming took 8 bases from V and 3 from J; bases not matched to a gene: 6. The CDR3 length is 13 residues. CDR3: CASLRDSHTEAFF. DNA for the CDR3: TGTGCCAGCCTCCGGGACAGTCACACTGAAGCTTTCTTT. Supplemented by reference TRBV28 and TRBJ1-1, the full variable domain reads DVKVTQSSRYLVKRTGEKVFLECVQDMDHENMFWYRQDPGLGLRLIYFSYDVKMKEKGDIPEGYSVSREKKERFSLILESASTNQTSMYLCASLRDSHTEAFFGQGTRLTVV.

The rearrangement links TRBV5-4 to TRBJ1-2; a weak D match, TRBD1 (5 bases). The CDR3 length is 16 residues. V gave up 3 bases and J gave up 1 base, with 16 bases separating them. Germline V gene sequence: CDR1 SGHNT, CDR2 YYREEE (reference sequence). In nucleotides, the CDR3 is TGTGCCAGCAGCTACGTTGGGGGGAGAAGTAACTATGGCTACACCTTC. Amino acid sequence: CASSYVGGRSNYGYTF.

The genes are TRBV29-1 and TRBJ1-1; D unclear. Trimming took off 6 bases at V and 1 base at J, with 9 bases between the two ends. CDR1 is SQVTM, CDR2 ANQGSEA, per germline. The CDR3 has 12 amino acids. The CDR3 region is CSVTYTNTEAFF. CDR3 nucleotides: TGCAGCGTAACGTACACGAACACTGAAGCTTTCTTT. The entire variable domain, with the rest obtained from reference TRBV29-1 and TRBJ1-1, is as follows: SAVISQKPSRDICQRGTSLTIQCQVDSQVTMMFWYRQQPGQSLTLIATANQGSEATYESGFVIDKFPISRPNLTFSTLTVSNMSPEDSSIYLCSVTYTNTEAFFGQGTRLTVV.

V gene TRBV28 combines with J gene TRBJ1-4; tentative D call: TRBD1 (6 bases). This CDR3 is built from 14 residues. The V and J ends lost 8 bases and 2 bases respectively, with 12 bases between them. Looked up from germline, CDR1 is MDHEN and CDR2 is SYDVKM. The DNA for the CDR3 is TGTGCCAGCGGTCAGGGGCGGACTAATGAAAAACTGTTTTTT. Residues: CASGQGRTNEKLFF.

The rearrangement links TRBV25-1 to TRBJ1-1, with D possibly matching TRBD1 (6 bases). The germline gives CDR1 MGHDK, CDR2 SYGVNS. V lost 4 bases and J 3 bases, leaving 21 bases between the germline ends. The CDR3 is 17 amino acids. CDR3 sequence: CASSGGLRVFPDTEAFF. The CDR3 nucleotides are TGTGCCAGCAGTGGGGGGCTGAGGGTGTTTCCCGACACTGAAGCTTTCTTT.

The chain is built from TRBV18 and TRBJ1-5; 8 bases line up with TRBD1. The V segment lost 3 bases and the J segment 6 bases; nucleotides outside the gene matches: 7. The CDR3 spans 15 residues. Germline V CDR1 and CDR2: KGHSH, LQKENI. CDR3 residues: CASSPGARGLQPQHF. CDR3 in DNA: TGTGCCAGCTCACCCGGGGCCAGGGGGCTTCAGCCCCAGCATTTT.

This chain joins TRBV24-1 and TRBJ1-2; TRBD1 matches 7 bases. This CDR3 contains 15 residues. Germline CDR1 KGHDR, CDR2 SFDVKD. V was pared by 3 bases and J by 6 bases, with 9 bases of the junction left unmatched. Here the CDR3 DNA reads TGTGCCACCAGTGATACTGGGAGACAGGGAGATGGCTACACCTTC. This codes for CATSDTGRQGDGYTF.

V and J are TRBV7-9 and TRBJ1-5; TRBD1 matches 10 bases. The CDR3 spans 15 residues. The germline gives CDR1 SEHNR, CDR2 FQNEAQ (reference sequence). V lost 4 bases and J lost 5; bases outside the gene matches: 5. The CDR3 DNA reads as TGTGCCAGCAGCTCGACGGACAGGGGGGATCAGCCCCAGCATTTT. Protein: CASSSTDRGDQPQHF.

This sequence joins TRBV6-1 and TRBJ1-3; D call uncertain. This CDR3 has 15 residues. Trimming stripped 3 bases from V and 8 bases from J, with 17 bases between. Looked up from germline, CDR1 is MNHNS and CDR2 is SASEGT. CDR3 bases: TGTGCCAGCAGTGAGTTCCAGATTTCCGCGGACACCATATATTTT. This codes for CASSEFQISADTIYF.

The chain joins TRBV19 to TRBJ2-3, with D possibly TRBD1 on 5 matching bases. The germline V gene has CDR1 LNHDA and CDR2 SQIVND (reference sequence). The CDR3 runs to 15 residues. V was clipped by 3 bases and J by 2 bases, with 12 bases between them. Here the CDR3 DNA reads TGTGCCAGTAGTATCGTCCCAGGGAACACAGATACGCAGTATTTT. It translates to CASSIVPGNTDTQYF.

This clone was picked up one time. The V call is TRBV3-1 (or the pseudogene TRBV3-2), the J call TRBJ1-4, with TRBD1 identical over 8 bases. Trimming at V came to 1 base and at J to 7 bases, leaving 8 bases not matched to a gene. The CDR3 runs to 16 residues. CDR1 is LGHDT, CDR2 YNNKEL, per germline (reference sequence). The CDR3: CASSQVRAGGLEKLFF. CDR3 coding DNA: TGTGCCAGCAGCCAAGTTCGGGCAGGGGGCCTTGAAAAACTGTTTTTT.

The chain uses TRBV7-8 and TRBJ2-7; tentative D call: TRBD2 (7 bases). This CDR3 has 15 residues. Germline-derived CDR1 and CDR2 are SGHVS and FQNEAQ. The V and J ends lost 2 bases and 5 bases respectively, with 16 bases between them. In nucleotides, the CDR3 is TGTGCCAGCAGCTTAAGGGGGACTACCTATGACGAGCAGTACTTC. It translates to CASSLRGTTYDEQYF.

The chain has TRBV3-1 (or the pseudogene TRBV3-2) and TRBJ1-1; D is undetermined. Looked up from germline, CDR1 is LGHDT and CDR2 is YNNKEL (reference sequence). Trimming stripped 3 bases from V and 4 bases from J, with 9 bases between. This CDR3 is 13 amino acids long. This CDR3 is CASSQVIGTEAFF. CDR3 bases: TGTGCCAGCAGCCAGGTAATCGGCACTGAAGCTTTCTTT.